The clone carrying this TCR beta chain was picked up one time. This sample was included in a study of shared clonotypes between healthy human individuals. CDR3 length equals 15 residues. The V gene end was trimmed by 2 bases and the J gene end by 2 bases; junction bases not matched to a gene: 3. CDR1 is LNHDA, CDR2 SQIVND, per germline (reference sequence). Sequencing was at deep level. Original methodology: Filtering of immunoSEQ junctional sequences could not match full-length read filtering. The method was immunoSEQ multiplex PCR; TCRdb's version includes in-frame clones alone and lacks a portion of them. V and J calls and clone size are as listed in that table; D and trimming were resolved from the DNA. The table lists around 2.5 million clones, 90% to 95% of them singletons. A CD45RA+ naive subset and a CD45RA-negative memory subset were split from CD4+ cells.

The gene calls are TRBV19 and TRBJ2-5; 9 positions match TRBD1. The receptor was derived from a young man in good health. Some clones in this sample may be carry-over from other donors' samples. The sequenced sample was naive CD4+ T cells from PBMCs. Noted subset: CD45RA+ positively selected. The CDR3 nucleotides read TGTGCCAGTAGTATAACCGGGACAGGGCAAGAGACCCAGTACTTC. This sequence encodes CASSITGTGQETQYF.